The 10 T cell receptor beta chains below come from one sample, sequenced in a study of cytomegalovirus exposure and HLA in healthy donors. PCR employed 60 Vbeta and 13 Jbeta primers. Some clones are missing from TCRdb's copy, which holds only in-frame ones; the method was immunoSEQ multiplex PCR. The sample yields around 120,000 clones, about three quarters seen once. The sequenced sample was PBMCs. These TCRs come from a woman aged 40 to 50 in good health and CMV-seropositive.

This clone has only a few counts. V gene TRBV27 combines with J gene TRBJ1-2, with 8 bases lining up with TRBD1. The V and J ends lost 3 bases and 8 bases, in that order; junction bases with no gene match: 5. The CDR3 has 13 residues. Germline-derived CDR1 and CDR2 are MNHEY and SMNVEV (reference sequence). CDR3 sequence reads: CASSFRDRSGYTF. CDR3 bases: TGTGCCAGCAGTTTCCGGGACAGGTCCGGCTACACCTTC.

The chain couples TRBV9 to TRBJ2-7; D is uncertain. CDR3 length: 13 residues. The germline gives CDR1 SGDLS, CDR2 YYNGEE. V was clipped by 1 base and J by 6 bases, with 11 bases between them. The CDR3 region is CASSVSSLSEQYF. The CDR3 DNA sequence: TGTGCCAGCAGCGTATCTAGTCTATCCGAGCAGTACTTC.

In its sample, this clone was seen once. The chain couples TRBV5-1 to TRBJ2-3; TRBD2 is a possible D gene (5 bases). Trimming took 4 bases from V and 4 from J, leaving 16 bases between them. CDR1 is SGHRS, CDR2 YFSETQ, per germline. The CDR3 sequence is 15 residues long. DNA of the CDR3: TGCGCCAGCAGCCCGGAGGTAGTGAGGGCAGATACGCAGTATTTT. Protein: CASSPEVVRADTQYF.

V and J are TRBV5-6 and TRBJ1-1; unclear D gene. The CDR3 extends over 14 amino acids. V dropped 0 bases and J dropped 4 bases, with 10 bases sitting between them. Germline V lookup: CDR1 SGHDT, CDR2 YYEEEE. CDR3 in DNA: TGTGCCAGCAGCTTGGAGCGTCGGGGCACTGAAGCTTTCTTT. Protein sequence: CASSLERRGTEAFF.

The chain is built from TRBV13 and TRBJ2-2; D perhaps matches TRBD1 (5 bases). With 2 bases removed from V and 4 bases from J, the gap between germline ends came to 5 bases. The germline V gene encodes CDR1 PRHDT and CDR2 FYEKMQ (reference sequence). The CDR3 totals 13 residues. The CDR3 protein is CASSLRGTGELFF. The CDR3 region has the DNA TGTGCCAGCAGCTTAAGGGGCACCGGGGAGCTGTTTTTT.

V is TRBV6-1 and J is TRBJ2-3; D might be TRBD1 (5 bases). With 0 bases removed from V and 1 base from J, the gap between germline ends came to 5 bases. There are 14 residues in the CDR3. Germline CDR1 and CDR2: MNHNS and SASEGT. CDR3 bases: TGTGCCAGCAGTGAAGCGGGGCGCACAGATACGCAGTATTTT. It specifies CASSEAGRTDTQYF.

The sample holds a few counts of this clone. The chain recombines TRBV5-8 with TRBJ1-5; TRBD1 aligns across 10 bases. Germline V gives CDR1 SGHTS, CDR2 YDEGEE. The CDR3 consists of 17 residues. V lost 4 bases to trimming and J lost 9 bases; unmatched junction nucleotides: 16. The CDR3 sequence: CASSPPGQGPGIGPQHF. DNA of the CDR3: TGTGCCAGCAGCCCACCGGGACAGGGGCCCGGAATTGGGCCCCAGCATTTT.

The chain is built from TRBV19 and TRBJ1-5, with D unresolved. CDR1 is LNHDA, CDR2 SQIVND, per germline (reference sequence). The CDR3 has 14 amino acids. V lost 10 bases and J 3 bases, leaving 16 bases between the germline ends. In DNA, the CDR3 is TGTGCCACCGCAAAACGGGGTAACAATCAGCCCCAGCATTTT. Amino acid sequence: CATAKRGNNQPQHF.

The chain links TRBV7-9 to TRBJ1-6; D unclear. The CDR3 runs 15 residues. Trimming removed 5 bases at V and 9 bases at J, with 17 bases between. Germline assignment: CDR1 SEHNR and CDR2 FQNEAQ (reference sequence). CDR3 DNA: TGTGCCAGCAGCCCCGAGGCCTCGGGGTTTTCACCCCTCCACTTT. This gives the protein CASSPEASGFSPLHF.

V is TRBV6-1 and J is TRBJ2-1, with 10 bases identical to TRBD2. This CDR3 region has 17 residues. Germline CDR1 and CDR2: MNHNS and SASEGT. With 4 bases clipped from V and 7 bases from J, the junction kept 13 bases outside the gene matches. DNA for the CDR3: TGTGCCAGCAGTGTAGTCACCCTAGCGGGAGAAGGGAATGAGCAGTTCTTC. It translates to CASSVVTLAGEGNEQFF.